This T cell receptor beta chain was identified in a study of technical replicates of blood from a few donors. Profiled with immunoSEQ multiplex PCR; TCRdb holds only in-frame clones, not every one. Among over 80,000 clones, approximately 96% were seen once, and the ten largest hold roughly 0.35%. Sequencing was done on a sample of T cells isolated from PBMCs. This TCR came from a human donor in good health.

The DNA of the CDR3 is TGTGCCAGCAGCTTACGTAGGGGTAGCACTGAAGCTTTCTTT. Translation gives CASSLRRGSTEAFF. The chain links TRBV7-2 to TRBJ1-1; D is perhaps TRBD1 (5 bases). The CDR3 covers 14 residues. CDR1 is SGHTA and CDR2 is FQGNSA in the germline V gene. The V end was cut by 2 bases, the J end by 4 bases, with 11 bases between.